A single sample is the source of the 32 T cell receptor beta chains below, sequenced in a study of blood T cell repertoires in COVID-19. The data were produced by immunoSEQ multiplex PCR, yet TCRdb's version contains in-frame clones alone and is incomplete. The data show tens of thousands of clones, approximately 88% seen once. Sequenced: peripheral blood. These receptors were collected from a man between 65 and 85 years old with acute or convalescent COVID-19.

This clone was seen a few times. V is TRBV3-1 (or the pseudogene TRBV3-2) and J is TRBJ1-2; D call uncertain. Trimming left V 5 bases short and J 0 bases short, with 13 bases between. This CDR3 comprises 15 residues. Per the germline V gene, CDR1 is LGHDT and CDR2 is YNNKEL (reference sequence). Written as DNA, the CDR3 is TGTGCCAGCAGCTCGAGGCGCGGGACTAACTATGGCTACACCTTC. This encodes CASSSRRGTNYGYTF.

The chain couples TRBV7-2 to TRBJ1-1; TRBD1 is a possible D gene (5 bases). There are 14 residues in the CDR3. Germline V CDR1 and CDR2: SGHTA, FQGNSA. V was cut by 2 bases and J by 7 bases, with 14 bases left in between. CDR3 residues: CASSLISGLVEAFF. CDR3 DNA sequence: TGTGCCAGCAGCTTAATCTCAGGGTTGGTTGAAGCTTTCTTT.

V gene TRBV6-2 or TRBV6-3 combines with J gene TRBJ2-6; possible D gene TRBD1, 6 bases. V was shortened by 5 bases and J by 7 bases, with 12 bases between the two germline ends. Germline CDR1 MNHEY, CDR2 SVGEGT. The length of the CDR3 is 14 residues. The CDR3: CASSDGTSANVLTF. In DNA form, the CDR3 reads TGTGCCAGCAGTGACGGGACATCTGCCAACGTCCTGACTTTC.

The CDR3 DNA sequence: TGCGCCAGCAGAATCCAGACAGTGAACACTGAAGCTTTCTTT. Translated: CASRIQTVNTEAFF. The rearrangement uses TRBV5-1 and TRBJ1-1; D may be TRBD1 (5 bases). There are 14 residues in the CDR3. V was shortened by 5 bases and J by 0 bases, with 11 bases between the two germline ends. Germline lookup yields CDR1 SGHRS and CDR2 YFSETQ.

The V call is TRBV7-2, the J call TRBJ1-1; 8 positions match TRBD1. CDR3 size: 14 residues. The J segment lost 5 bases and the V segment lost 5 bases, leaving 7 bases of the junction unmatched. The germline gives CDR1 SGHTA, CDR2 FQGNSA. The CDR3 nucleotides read TGTGCCAGCAGCCGTTCCCAGGGGGCGACTGAAGCTTTCTTT. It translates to CASSRSQGATEAFF.

The CDR3 bases are TGTGCCTGGGGAGGACAGGGGTTCACCCTCCACTTT. Translation gives CAWGGQGFTLHF. The rearrangement joins TRBV30 to TRBJ1-6; TRBD1 matches at 9 bases. This CDR3 region has 12 residues. Losses at the gene ends were 5 bases for V and 14 bases for J; bases not matched to a gene: 7. Germline CDR1 and CDR2: GTSNPN and SVGIG (reference sequence).

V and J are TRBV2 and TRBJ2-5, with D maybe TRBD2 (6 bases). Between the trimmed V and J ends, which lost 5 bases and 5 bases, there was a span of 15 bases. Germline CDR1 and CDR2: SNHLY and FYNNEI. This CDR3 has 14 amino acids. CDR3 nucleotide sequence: TGTGCCAGCAGTCCCGTGGATCTAGCGGAGACCCAGTACTTC. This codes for CASSPVDLAETQYF.

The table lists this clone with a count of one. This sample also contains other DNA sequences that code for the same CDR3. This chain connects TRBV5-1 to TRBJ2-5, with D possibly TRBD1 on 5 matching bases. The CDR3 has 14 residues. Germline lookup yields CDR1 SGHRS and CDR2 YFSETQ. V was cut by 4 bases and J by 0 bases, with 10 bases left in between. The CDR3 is CASSPSQDQETQYF. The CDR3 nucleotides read TGCGCCAGCAGCCCGTCACAGGACCAAGAGACCCAGTACTTC.

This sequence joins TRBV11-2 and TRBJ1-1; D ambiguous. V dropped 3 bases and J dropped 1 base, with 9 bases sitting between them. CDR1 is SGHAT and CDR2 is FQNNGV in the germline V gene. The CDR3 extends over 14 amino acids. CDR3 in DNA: TGTGCCAGCAGCTTCTCCCAGGCGAACACTGAAGCTTTCTTT. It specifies CASSFSQANTEAFF.

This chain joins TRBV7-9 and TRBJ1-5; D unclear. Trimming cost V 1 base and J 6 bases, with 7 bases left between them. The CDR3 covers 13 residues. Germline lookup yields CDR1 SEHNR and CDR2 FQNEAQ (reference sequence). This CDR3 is CASSLGPSQPQHF. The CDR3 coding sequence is TGTGCCAGCAGCTTAGGCCCGAGTCAGCCCCAGCATTTT.

For the CDR3, the DNA is TGTGCCAGCAGTTTATCGAGGGCAGCCTGGGACGGGGAGCTGTTTTTT. Amino acids: CASSLSRAAWDGELFF. The gene calls are TRBV27 and TRBJ2-2; TRBD2 is a possible D gene (5 bases). This CDR3 is 16 amino acids long. Germline V gives CDR1 MNHEY, CDR2 SMNVEV (reference sequence). Trimming pared 0 bases from V and 7 bases from J, leaving 15 bases between.

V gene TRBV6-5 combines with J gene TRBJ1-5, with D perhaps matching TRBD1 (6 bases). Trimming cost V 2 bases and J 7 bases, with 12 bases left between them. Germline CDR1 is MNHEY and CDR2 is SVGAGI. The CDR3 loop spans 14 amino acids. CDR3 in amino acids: CASSYVGAEQPQHF. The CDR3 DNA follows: TGTGCCAGCAGTTACGTGGGGGCGGAACAGCCCCAGCATTTT.

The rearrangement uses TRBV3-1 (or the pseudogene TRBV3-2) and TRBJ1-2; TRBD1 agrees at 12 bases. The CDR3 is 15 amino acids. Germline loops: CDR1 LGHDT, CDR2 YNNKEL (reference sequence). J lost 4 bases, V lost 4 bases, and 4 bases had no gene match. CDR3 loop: CASSPGTGGGYGYTF. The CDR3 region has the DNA TGTGCCAGCAGCCCAGGGACAGGGGGCGGCTATGGCTACACCTTC.

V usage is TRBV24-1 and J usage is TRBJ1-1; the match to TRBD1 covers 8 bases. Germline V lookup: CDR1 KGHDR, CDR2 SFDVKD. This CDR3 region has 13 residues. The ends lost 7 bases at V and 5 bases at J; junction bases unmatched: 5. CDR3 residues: CATRTGERTEAFF. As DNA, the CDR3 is TGTGCCACCAGGACAGGGGAGCGGACTGAAGCTTTCTTT.

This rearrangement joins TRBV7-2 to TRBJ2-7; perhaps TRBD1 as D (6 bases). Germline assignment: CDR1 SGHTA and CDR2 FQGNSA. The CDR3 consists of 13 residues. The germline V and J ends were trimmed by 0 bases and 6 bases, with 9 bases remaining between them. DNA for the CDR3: TGTGCCAGCAGCTTAGCAGGGGGAGTCGAGCAGTACTTC. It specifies CASSLAGGVEQYF.

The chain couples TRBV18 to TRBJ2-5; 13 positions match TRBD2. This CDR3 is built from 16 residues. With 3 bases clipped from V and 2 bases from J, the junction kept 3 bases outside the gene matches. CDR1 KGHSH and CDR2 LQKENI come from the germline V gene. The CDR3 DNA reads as TGTGCCAGCTCACCGGGGACTAGCGGGATGCAAGAGACCCAGTACTTC. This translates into CASSPGTSGMQETQYF.

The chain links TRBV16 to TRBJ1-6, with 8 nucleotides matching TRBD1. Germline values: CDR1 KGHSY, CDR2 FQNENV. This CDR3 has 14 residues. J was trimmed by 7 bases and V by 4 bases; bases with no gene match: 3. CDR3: CASSPGQGNSPLHF. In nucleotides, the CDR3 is TGTGCCAGCAGCCCCGGACAGGGAAATTCACCCCTCCACTTT. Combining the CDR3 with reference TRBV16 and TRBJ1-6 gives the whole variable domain GEEVAQTPKHLVRGEGQKAKLYCAPIKGHSYVFWYQQVLKNEFKFLISFQNENVFDETGMPKERFSAKCLPNSPCSLEIQATKLEDSAVYFCASSPGQGNSPLHFGNGTRLTVT.

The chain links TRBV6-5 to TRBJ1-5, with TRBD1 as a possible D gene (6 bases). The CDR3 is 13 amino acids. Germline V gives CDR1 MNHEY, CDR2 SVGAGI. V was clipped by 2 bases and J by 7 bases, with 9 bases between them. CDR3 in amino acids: CASSYGGAQPQHF. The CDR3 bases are TGTGCCAGCAGTTACGGGGGCGCGCAGCCCCAGCATTTT.

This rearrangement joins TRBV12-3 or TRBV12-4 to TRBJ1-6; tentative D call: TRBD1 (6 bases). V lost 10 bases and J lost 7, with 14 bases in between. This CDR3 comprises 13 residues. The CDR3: CATLTGPNSPLHF. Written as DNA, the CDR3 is TGTGCCACCCTTACAGGGCCCAATTCACCCCTCCACTTT.

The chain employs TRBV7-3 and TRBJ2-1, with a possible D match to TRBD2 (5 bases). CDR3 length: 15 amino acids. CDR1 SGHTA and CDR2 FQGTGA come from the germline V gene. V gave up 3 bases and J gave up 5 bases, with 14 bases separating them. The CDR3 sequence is CASSFGRASHNEQFF. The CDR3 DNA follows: TGTGCCAGCAGCTTTGGTAGGGCTAGCCACAATGAGCAGTTCTTC.

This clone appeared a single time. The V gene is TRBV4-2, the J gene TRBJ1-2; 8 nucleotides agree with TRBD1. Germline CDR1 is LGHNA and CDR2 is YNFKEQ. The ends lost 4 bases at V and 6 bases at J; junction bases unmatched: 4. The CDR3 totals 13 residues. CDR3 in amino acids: CASSRDRSDGYTF. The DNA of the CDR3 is TGTGCCAGCAGCCGGGACAGGAGTGATGGCTACACCTTC.

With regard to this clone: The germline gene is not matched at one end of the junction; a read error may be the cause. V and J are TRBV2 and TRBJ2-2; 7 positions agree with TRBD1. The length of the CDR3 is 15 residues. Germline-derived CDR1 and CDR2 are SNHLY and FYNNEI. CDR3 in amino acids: CASREGGAGTGELFF. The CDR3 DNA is TGTGCCAGCAGGGAAGGGGGCGCAGGAACCGGGGAGCTGTTTTTT. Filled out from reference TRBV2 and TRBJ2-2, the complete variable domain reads EPEVTQTPSHQVTQMGQEVILRCVPISNHLYFYWYRQILGQKVEFLVSFYNNEISEKSEIFDDQFSVERPDGSNFTLKIRSTKLEDSAMYFCASREGGAGTGELFFGEGSRLTVL.

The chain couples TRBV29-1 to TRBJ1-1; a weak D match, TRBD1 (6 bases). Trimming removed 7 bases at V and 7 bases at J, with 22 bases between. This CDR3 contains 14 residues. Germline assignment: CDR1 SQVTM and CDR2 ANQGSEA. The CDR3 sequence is CSGALKLQDSEAFF. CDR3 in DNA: TGCAGCGGGGCCCTAAAACTTCAGGACAGTGAAGCTTTCTTT. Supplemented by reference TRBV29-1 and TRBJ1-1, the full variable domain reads SAVISQKPSRDICQRGTSLTIQCQVDSQVTMMFWYRQQPGQSLTLIATANQGSEATYESGFVIDKFPISRPNLTFSTLTVSNMSPEDSSIYLCSGALKLQDSEAFFGQGTRLTVV.

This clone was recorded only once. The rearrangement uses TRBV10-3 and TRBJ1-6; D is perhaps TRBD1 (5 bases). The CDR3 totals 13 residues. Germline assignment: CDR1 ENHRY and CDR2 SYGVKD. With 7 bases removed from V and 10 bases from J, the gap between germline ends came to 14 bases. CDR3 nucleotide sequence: TGTGCCATCAACGGGGAGGGGAACTCACCCCTCCACTTT. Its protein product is CAINGEGNSPLHF.

CDR3 DNA: TGTGCCAGCAGCCAACCAGGGACAGGGGGCTACGAAAAACTGTTTTTT. This gives the protein CASSQPGTGGYEKLFF. The chain links TRBV4-2 to TRBJ1-4; 12 nucleotides match TRBD1. V lost 2 bases to trimming and J lost 8 bases; unmatched junction nucleotides: 6. The CDR3 loop spans 16 amino acids. CDR1 LGHNA and CDR2 YNFKEQ come from the germline V gene.

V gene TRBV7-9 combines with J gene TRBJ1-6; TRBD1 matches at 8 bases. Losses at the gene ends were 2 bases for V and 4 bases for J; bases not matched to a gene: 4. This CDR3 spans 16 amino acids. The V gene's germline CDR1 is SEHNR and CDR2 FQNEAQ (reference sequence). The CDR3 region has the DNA TGTGCCAGCAGCTTAACAGGGGGATTTTATAATTCACCCCTCCACTTT. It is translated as CASSLTGGFYNSPLHF.

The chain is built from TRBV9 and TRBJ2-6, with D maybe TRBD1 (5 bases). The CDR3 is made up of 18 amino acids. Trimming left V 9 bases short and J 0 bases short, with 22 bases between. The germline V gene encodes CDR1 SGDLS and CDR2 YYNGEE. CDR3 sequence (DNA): TGTGCCACAGGGTCGGTCGACAGATTATCCTCTGGGGCCAACGTCCTGACTTTC. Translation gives CATGSVDRLSSGANVLTF.

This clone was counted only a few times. CDR3 in amino acids: CATLYGGRVPYF. Written as DNA, the CDR3 is TGTGCCACCCTTTACGGGGGGCGCGTCCCGTATTTT. The chain recombines TRBV28 with TRBJ2-3; D possibly corresponds to TRBD2 (7 bases). Germline CDR1 is MDHEN and CDR2 is SYDVKM. V shed 10 bases and J shed 14 bases, with 22 bases lying between them. This CDR3 is 12 amino acids long.

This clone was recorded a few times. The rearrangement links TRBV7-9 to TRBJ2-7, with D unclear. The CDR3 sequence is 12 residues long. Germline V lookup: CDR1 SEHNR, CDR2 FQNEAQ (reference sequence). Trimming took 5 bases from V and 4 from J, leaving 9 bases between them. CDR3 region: CASSALQYEQYF. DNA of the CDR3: TGTGCCAGCAGCGCCCTCCAGTACGAGCAGTACTTC.

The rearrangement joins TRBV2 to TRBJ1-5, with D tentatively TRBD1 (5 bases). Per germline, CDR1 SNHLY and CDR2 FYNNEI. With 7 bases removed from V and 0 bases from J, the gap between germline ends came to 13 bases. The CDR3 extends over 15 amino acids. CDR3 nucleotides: TGTGCCAGCACCAAAGACAGTCTTAGCAATCAGCCCCAGCATTTT. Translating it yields CASTKDSLSNQPQHF.

For the CDR3, the DNA is TGTGCCAGTAGTATCAGGGGACAAAGCTCCTACGAGCAGTACTTC. Encoded protein: CASSIRGQSSYEQYF. This sequence joins TRBV19 and TRBJ2-7, with D perhaps TRBD1 (6 bases). Germline CDR1 LNHDA, CDR2 SQIVND (reference sequence). This CDR3 has 15 amino acids. V lost 3 bases and J 0 bases, leaving 12 bases between the germline ends.

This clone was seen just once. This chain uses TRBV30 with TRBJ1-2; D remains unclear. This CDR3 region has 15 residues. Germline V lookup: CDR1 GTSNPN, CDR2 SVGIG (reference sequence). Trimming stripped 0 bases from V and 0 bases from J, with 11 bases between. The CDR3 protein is CAWSVQGVANYGYTF. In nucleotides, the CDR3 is TGTGCCTGGAGTGTACAAGGAGTTGCTAACTATGGCTACACCTTC.